Many counts were recorded for the clone carrying this T cell receptor (beta chain). No antigen is known for it. The CDR3 sequence is 15 residues long. Germline V gives CDR1 DFQATT, CDR2 SNEGSKA (reference sequence). Losses at the gene ends were 5 bases for V and 4 bases for J; bases not matched to a gene: 11. The data originate from a study of T cells in Graves' hyperthyroidism and ophthalmopathy. Points from the study as a whole: Expanded thyroid clonotypes (above 0.001) were mostly also found in blood.

Patients showing uncontrolled infection, other autoimmune disease, pregnancy or lactation were ineligible. Orbital computed tomography and thyroid ultrasound, together with serum TRAb and thyroxine and clinical symptoms, were used for diagnoses. There were TCR beta CDR3 regions amplified from RNA transcripts. RT-PCR in the first round (using the HTBI primer set) targeted the TCR CDR3. TCRdb analysed the multiplex PCR reads with MiXCR anew, one entry per CDR3 protein. The sample lists over 500,000 distinct CDR3 sequences, under 20% seen once, with around 17% in the top ten. The receptor was derived from a woman aged 18-30 years with Graves' ophthalmopathy. The sequenced material came from blood. The rearrangement joins TRBV20-1 to TRBJ2-3, with 8 bases lining up with TRBD2. CDR3 nucleotide sequence: TGCAGTGCTCCCCCCGAAGCGGGGGTTCCAGATACGCAGTATTTT. The encoded protein is CSAPPEAGVPDTQYF.